This T cell receptor (beta chain) was obtained from a study of control samples from healthy donors and cancer patients. TCRdb keeps only in-frame clones here, not all; method: immunoSEQ multiplex PCR. The sample lists 65,000 to 90,000 clones, about 94% occurring once. This CDR3 is 15 amino acids long. V shed 0 bases and J shed 3 bases, with 12 bases lying between them. Germline V CDR1 and CDR2: SGDLS, YYNGEE. There are a few counts of this clone. The sequence derives from a young woman in good health. The chain carries TRBV9 and TRBJ1-1, with D maybe TRBD1 (5 bases). Sequencing was done on a sample of blood. CDR3 amino acids: CASSVVGTGDTEAFF. In DNA, the CDR3 is TGTGCCAGCAGCGTAGTAGGGACGGGGGACACTGAAGCTTTCTTT.